The source of this TCR beta chain is a study of tumor-infiltrating lymphocytes in primary liver carcinoma. The authors made TCR beta cDNA from roughly 480 ng total RNA with a constant-region primer. A slightly modified ARM-PCR protocol with three nested multiplex PCR rounds produced these TCR beta libraries. Two initial PCR rounds of roughly 10 cycles each paired TRBV1-TRBV30 forward primers with a C-beta reverse primer. From the multiplex PCR reads, TCRdb called clonotypes with MiXCR, one entry per CDR3 protein. Of roughly 100,000 distinct CDR3 sequences in the sample, approximately 80% were seen once. The CDR3 has 14 amino acids. V was pared by 1 base and J by 2 bases, with 8 bases between. In germline, CDR1 is KGHSH, CDR2 LQKENI. This clonotype occurred a few times. What it binds is not known. Both RNA and DNA were isolated together from about 20-30 mg of bulk tissue that had not been sorted. Findings of the study overall: Only about 7-25% of top clones showed up in all five tumor regions. The overlap of tumor-adjacent and tumor-blood pairs was smaller than that of tumor region pairs.

The receptor was isolated from a man in his forties with primary liver carcinoma and hepatitis B virus infection. V usage is TRBV18 and J usage is TRBJ2-5; D remains ambiguous. Sequencing was carried out using liver tumor tissue from sampling region 3. The sample's subset: tumor region T3, left-lateral pole. The CDR3, as DNA: TGTGCCAGCTCACCACAGTCCACTCAAGAGACCCAGTACTTC. Protein sequence: CASSPQSTQETQYF.